What follows is one T cell receptor (beta chain) and its context. Its antigen is currently unknown. The study ran the assay at deep level. TCRdb keeps only in-frame clones here, not all; method: immunoSEQ multiplex PCR. Of over 150,000 clones in the sample, around 63% were seen once. V lost 4 bases and J 3 bases, leaving 13 bases between the germline ends. The CDR3 extends over 14 amino acids. CDR1 SGHKS and CDR2 YYEKEE come from the germline V gene (reference sequence). Splitting the CD4+ cells yielded a CD45RA+ naive subset and a CD45RA-negative memory subset. The data stem from a study of shared clonotypes between healthy human individuals. Broader study findings: It was observed that approximately 5% of naive CD4 clonotypes were shared across a handful of donors. Memory subsets generally showed lower estimated richness than naive subsets.

The sequence derives from a man aged 30-40 years in good health. Sequencing input: memory CD4+ T cells sorted from blood. Subset specified: CD45RA-negative fraction. The rearrangement joins TRBV5-5 to TRBJ1-2; weak D call: TRBD1 (6 bases). The CDR3 coding sequence is TGTGCCAGCAGCCAAGGACAGACGGACTATGGCTACACCTTC. It specifies CASSQGQTDYGYTF.